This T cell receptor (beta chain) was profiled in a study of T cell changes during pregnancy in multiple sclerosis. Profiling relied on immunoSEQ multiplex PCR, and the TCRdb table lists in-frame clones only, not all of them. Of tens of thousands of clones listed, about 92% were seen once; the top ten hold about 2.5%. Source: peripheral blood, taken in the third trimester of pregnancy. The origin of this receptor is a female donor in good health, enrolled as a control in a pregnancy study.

CDR3 region: CASSETGGEKLFF. The CDR3 DNA sequence: TGTGCCAGCAGTGAGACAGGGGGGGAAAAACTGTTTTTT. The genes are TRBV28 and TRBJ1-4; TRBD1 aligns across 9 bases. CDR3 size: 13 residues. From germline, CDR1 is MDHEN and CDR2 SYDVKM. The V segment lost 5 bases and the J segment 8 bases; nucleotides outside the gene matches: 3. Full variable domain (outside the CDR3, taken from reference TRBV28 and TRBJ1-4): DVKVTQSSRYLVKRTGEKVFLECVQDMDHENMFWYRQDPGLGLRLIYFSYDVKMKEKGDIPEGYSVSREKKERFSLILESASTNQTSMYLCASSETGGEKLFFGSGTQLSVL.